One T cell receptor (beta chain) is described in this entry. No antigen is known for it. CDR3 length equals 15 residues. From germline, CDR1 is SGDLS and CDR2 YYNGEE. The trim removed 0 bases at V and 5 bases at J, leaving 3 bases unmatched. Likely unrecorded immune exposures existed in these nominally healthy donors. The primer mix had 60 Vbeta and 13 Jbeta primers. The assay was immunoSEQ multiplex PCR, and TCRdb's table has in-frame clones only and misses some. In the table there are about 160,000 clones, roughly four fifths of which are singletons. These data are taken from a study of cytomegalovirus exposure and HLA in healthy donors. Broader study findings: Cytomegalovirus-associated status was assigned to about 180 TCR beta chains. HLA restriction was apparent for most CMV-associated TCR beta chains in a later analysis. For TCR beta chains, V- and J-gene trimming was later linked to a missense DCLRE1C variant.

This receptor was identified in a man between 45 and 60 years old in good health and CMV-seropositive. This chain connects TRBV9 to TRBJ2-2, with 8 bases matching TRBD2. Sequencing was performed on PBMCs. This CDR3 is CASSVVPSGTGELFF. Written as DNA, the CDR3 is TGTGCCAGCAGCGTAGTTCCTAGCGGGACCGGGGAGCTGTTTTTT.